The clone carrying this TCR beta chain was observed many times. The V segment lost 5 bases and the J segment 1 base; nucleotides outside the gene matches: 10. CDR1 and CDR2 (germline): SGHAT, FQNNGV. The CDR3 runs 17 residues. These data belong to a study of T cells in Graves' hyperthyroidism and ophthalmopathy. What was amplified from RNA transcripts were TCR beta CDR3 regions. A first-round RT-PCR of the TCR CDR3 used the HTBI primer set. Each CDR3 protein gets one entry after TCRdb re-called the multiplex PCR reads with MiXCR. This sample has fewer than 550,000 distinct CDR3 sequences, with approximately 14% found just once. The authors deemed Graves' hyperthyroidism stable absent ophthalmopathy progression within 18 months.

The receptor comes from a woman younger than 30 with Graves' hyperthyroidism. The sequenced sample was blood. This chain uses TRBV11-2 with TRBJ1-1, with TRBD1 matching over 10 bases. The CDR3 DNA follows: TGTGCCAGCAGCCTATTGACAGGGGGCTGGACGAACACTGAAGCTTTCTTT. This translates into CASSLLTGGWTNTEAFF.